This entry describes one T cell receptor (beta chain). In the study's own analysis: Reference gene primer amplification yielded estimated nucleated cell counts. The data were produced by immunoSEQ multiplex PCR, yet TCRdb's version contains in-frame clones alone and is incomplete. That table gives V, J and clone size, and the DNA gave D and trimming. This table has around 190,000 clones, about four fifths appearing once. This sample stems from a study of blood T cell repertoires in COVID-19. Looking at the study overall: Samples representing acute and convalescent COVID-19 were sourced from the United States, Italy and Spain.

With 6 bases clipped from V and 1 base from J, the junction kept 3 bases outside the gene matches. Germline lookup yields CDR1 MDHEN and CDR2 SYDVKM. CDR3 length equals 15 residues. In Seattle, patients joined the study during active infection and were tracked longitudinally. The sequence was collected from a woman aged 70 to 79 with COVID-19, enrolled during active disease. The sequenced sample was peripheral blood. J is TRBJ1-1 and V is TRBV28; TRBD1 matches 12 bases. CDR3 sequence: CASSGTGGANTEAFF. The CDR3 nucleotides are TGTGCCAGCAGCGGGACAGGGGGCGCGAACACTGAAGCTTTCTTT.